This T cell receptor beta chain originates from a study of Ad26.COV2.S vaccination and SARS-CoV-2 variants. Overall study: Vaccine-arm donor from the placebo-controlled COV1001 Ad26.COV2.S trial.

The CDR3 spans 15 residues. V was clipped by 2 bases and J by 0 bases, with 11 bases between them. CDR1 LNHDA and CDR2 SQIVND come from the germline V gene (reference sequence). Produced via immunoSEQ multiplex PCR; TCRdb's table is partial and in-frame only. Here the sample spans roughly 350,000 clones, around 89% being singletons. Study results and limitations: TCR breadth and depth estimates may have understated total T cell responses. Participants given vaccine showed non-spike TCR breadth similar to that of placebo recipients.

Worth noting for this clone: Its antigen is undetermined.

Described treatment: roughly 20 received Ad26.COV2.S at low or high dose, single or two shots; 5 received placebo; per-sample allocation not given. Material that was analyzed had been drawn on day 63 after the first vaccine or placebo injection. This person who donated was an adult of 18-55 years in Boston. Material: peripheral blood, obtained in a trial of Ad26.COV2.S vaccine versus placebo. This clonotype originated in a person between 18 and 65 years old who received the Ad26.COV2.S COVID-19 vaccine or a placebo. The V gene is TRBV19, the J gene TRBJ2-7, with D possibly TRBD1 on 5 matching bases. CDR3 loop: CASSITGDLSYEQYF. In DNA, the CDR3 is TGTGCCAGTAGTATAACAGGCGACCTCTCCTACGAGCAGTACTTC.